Below are 18 T cell receptor beta chains sequenced from a single sample in a study of beta chain features in type 1 diabetes. Overall study findings and caveats: Moderately but significantly shorter TCRB CDR3s were found in Type 1 diabetes patients in all four CD4+ subsets.

As every portion of the isolated RNA was reverse transcribed, the sequencing read expressed TCRB transcripts. Method: immunoSEQ multiplex PCR; TCRdb's copy keeps in-frame clones and lacks some. The sample consists of about 370,000 clones, 9.6% of them appearing once. Their antigens are not known. The specimen was central memory CD4+ T cells from blood. These receptors all come from a young man with type 1 diabetes.

Turning to this clone: A far larger clone is one nucleotide away, so this likely arose from a read error. V and J are TRBV4-3 and TRBJ1-4, with 8 nucleotides matching TRBD1. V was pared by 4 bases and J by 8 bases, with 15 bases of the junction left unmatched. Germline CDR1 reads LGHNA; CDR2 reads YSLEER. The CDR3 contains 17 residues. The CDR3 bases are TGCGCCAGCAGCCTAGGGATTGCTGGGACAGGTCAGGAAAAACTGTTTTTT. As protein: CASSLGIAGTGQEKLFF.

In this sample, this clone turned up a few times. The chain couples TRBV13 to TRBJ2-1, with D perhaps given as TRBD1 or TRBD2 (5 bases each). The germline V gene encodes CDR1 PRHDT and CDR2 FYEKMQ (reference sequence). CDR3 size: 11 residues. Trimming stripped 6 bases from V and 10 bases from J, with 10 bases between. DNA of the CDR3: TGTGCCAGCAGTGGGACGAACGAGCAGTTCTTC. This codes for CASSGTNEQFF.

This clone was counted only a few times. The V gene is TRBV4-3, the J gene TRBJ2-1, with D possibly TRBD1 on 5 matching bases. CDR3 length: 17 residues. Germline V gives CDR1 LGHNA, CDR2 YSLEER. The germline V and J ends were trimmed by 0 bases and 9 bases, with 21 bases remaining between them. The CDR3 region has the DNA TGCGCCAGCAGCCAAGATCCCTCAAGGCCTTCTCAGGGTGAGCAGTTCTTC. Its protein is CASSQDPSRPSQGEQFF.

The V and J genes are TRBV7-8 and TRBJ2-3; possibly TRBD2 for D (5 bases). There are 15 residues in the CDR3. Trimming shortened V by 5 bases and J by 6 bases, and 18 bases separated the two germline ends. Germline V gene lookup returns CDR1 SGHVS and CDR2 FQNEAQ. The CDR3 sequence: CASSITRVRADTQYF. The CDR3 DNA reads TGTGCCAGCAGCATTACTAGGGTCCGGGCGGATACGCAGTATTTT. The full variable domain, completed using reference TRBV7-8 and TRBJ2-3, is GAGVSQSPRYKVAKRGQDVALRCDPISGHVSLFWYQQALGQGPEFLTYFQNEAQLDKSGLPSDRFFAERPEGSVSTLKIQRTQQEDSAVYLCASSITRVRADTQYFGPGTRLTVL.

This clone turned up a few times. The J gene is TRBJ1-4, the V gene TRBV5-4, with D perhaps matching TRBD1 (5 bases). Trimming took 7 bases from V and 7 from J, leaving 14 bases between them. CDR1 is SGHNT, CDR2 YYREEE, per germline (reference sequence). The CDR3 has 13 residues. The CDR3, as DNA: TGTGCCAGCGGCAAAGGGAGGGGTGAAAAACTGTTTTTT. It is translated as CASGKGRGEKLFF.

The CDR3 DNA sequence: TGCGCCAGCAGAGAGAGATACGAGCAGTACTTC. It is translated as CASRERYEQYF. This chain links TRBV5-1 with TRBJ2-7; no definite D call. The CDR3 is 11 residues long. The V end lost 5 bases, the J end lost 4 bases, and 7 bases lay between the germline ends. Germline-derived CDR1 and CDR2 are SGHRS and YFSETQ. The complete variable domain, with remaining parts taken from reference TRBV5-1 and TRBJ2-7, reads KAGVTQTPRYLIKTRGQQVTLSCSPISGHRSVSWYQQTPGQGLQFLFEYFSETQRNKGNFPGRFSGRQFSNSRSEMNVSTLELGDSALYLCASRERYEQYFGPGTRLTVT.

The V and J genes are TRBV28 and TRBJ1-2; 7 positions agree with TRBD1. The CDR3 runs to 14 residues. The ends lost 5 bases at V and 2 bases at J; junction bases unmatched: 5. The germline V gene encodes CDR1 MDHEN and CDR2 SYDVKM. The CDR3 DNA follows: TGTGCCAGCAGTGGTGAGGGGGCCAACTATGGCTACACCTTC. Protein product: CASSGEGANYGYTF.

This clone was picked up a small number of times. The chain uses TRBV5-4 and TRBJ2-7, with 11 bases lining up with TRBD2. The CDR3 is made up of 15 amino acids. Trimming removed 4 bases from V and 6 bases from J; junction bases left unmatched: 9. Germline lookup yields CDR1 SGHNT and CDR2 YYREEE (reference sequence). The CDR3, as DNA: TGTGCCAGCAGCCTGGGGACTAGCGGAACTATCGAGCAGTACTTC. Amino acids: CASSLGTSGTIEQYF.

The chain links TRBV10-1 to TRBJ2-2; D might be TRBD2 (7 bases). This CDR3 is 16 amino acids long. Germline V gene lookup returns CDR1 WNHNN and CDR2 SYGVQD (reference sequence). With 0 bases removed from V and 3 bases from J, the gap between germline ends came to 11 bases. The CDR3 nucleotides are TGCGCCAGCAGTGAGTCGTGGGGGGGCGACACCGGGGAGCTGTTTTTT. Translating it yields CASSESWGGDTGELFF.

In its sample, this clone was seen a few times. Other DNA sequences of this sample code for an identical CDR3. The gene calls are TRBV7-2 and TRBJ2-3; 7 nucleotides agree with TRBD2. The V gene end was trimmed by 1 base and the J gene end by 2 bases; junction bases not matched to a gene: 6. The CDR3 spans 16 residues. The germline gives CDR1 SGHTA, CDR2 FQGNSA. CDR3 region: CASSLGLAELTDTQYF. The CDR3 DNA sequence: TGTGCCAGCAGCTTAGGGCTAGCGGAGCTCACAGATACGCAGTATTTT.

In its sample, this clone was seen a few times. The V gene is TRBV28, the J gene TRBJ2-7, with 8 bases lining up with TRBD2. The V segment lost 6 bases and the J segment 3 bases; nucleotides outside the gene matches: 1. Per the germline V gene, CDR1 is MDHEN and CDR2 is SYDVKM. The CDR3 contains 12 residues. The CDR3 DNA is TGTGCCAGCAGGGCGGGAGGCTACGAGCAGTACTTC. Its protein is CASRAGGYEQYF.

This clone showed up many times. The chain has TRBV28 and TRBJ2-7; 7 nucleotides match TRBD1. V lost 5 bases to trimming and J lost 3 bases; unmatched junction nucleotides: 7. The CDR3 loop spans 14 amino acids. Germline loops: CDR1 MDHEN, CDR2 SYDVKM. CDR3 DNA: TGTGCCAGCAGTCAGGGGGTAAGGGGCTACGAGCAGTACTTC. This codes for CASSQGVRGYEQYF.

This clone was seen only a few times. The rearrangement links TRBV7-8 to TRBJ2-3, with 7 positions matching TRBD2. Germline V gene lookup returns CDR1 SGHVS and CDR2 FQNEAQ. The CDR3 covers 14 residues. Losses at the gene ends were 2 bases for V and 3 bases for J; bases not matched to a gene: 2. For the CDR3, the DNA is TGTGCCAGCAGCTTATCACTAGCGACAGATACGCAGTATTTT. It yields the protein CASSLSLATDTQYF.

About this clone: One end of the junction does not line up with germline, which may come from a read error. This rearrangement joins TRBV30 to TRBJ1-2; 8 bases agree with TRBD1. Germline V gives CDR1 GTSNPN, CDR2 SVGIG (reference sequence). The CDR3 has 18 amino acids. The CDR3, as DNA: TGTGCCTGGGGTGTCCTGGTCTTAAAACGGGACAGGCCATATGGCTACACCTTC. Residues: CAWGVLVLKRDRPYGYTF.

The CDR3 region has the DNA TGCAGCGTTGGGGGAGGGGGTAGCCCCTCTGGAAACACCATATATTTT. Protein: CSVGGGGSPSGNTIYF. The J gene is TRBJ1-3, the V gene TRBV29-1, with D possibly being TRBD1 (6 bases). With 4 bases removed from V and 0 bases from J, the gap between germline ends came to 16 bases. Germline CDR1 and CDR2: SQVTM and ANQGSEA. The CDR3 totals 16 residues.

This clone was counted only a few times. J is TRBJ2-1 and V is TRBV7-2; 15 nucleotides align to TRBD2. The CDR3 has 14 residues. In germline, CDR1 is SGHTA, CDR2 FQGNSA. Unmatched junction bases numbered 2, after V lost 5 bases and J lost 9 bases. CDR3 DNA sequence: TGTGCCAGCAGCCCGGGACTAGCGGGAGGTGAGCAGTTCTTC. As protein: CASSPGLAGGEQFF.

V usage is TRBV6-6 and J usage is TRBJ2-7; 11 bases match TRBD2. The CDR3 consists of 14 residues. Trimming at V came to 6 bases and at J to 6 bases, leaving 7 bases not matched to a gene. Germline assignment: CDR1 MNHNY and CDR2 SVGAGI (reference sequence). The CDR3 sequence: CASSLTSGSFEQYF. Here the CDR3 DNA reads TGTGCCAGCAGCCTCACTAGCGGGAGTTTCGAGCAGTACTTC.

V usage is TRBV7-8 and J usage is TRBJ1-5, with TRBD1 identical over 7 bases. Germline V lookup: CDR1 SGHVS, CDR2 FQNEAQ. V lost 6 bases and J lost 0; bases outside the gene matches: 8. The CDR3 runs 16 residues. The CDR3 bases are TGTGCCAGCAGTTCACAGGGGACCCATAGCAATCAGCCCCAGCATTTT. It codes for CASSSQGTHSNQPQHF.